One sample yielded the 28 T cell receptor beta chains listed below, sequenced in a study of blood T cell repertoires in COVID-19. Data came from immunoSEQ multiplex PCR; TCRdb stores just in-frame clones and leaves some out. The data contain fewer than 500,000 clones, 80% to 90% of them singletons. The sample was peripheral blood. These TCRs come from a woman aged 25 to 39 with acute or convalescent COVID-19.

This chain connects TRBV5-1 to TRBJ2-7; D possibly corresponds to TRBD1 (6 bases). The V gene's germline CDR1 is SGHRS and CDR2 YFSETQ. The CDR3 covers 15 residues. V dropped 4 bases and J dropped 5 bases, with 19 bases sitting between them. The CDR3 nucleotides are TGCGCCAGCAGCGCCTCGACAGGAAAGTCGAACGAGCAGTACTTC. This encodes CASSASTGKSNEQYF.

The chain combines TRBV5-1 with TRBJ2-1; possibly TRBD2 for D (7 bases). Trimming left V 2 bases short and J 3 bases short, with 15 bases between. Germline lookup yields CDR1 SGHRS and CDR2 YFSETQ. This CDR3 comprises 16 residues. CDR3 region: CASSLSAGAYYNEQFF. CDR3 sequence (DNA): TGCGCCAGCAGCTTATCTGCGGGGGCCTACTACAATGAGCAGTTCTTC.

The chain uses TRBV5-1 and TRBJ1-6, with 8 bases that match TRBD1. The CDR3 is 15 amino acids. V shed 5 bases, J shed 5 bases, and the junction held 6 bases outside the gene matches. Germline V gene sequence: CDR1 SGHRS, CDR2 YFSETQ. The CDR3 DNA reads TGCGCCAGCAGGGCGGGGACAGGAAATAATTCACCCCTCCACTTT. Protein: CASRAGTGNNSPLHF.

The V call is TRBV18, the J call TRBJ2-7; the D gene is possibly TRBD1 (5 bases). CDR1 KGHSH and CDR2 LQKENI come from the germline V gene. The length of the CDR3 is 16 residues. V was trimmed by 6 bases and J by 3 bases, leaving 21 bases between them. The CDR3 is CASSPIRALRGYEQYF. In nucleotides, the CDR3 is TGTGCCAGCTCTCCTATCCGGGCCCTTAGGGGCTACGAGCAGTACTTC. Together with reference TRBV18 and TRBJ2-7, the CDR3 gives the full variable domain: NAGVMQNPRHLVRRRGQEARLRCSPMKGHSHVYWYRQLPEEGLKFMVYLQKENIIDESGMPKERFSAEFPKEGPSILRIQQVVRGDSAAYFCASSPIRALRGYEQYFGPGTRLTVT.

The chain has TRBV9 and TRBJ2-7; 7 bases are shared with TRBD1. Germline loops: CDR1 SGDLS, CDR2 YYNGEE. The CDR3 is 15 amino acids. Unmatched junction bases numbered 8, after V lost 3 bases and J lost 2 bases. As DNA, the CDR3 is TGTGCCAGCAGCGCCGCACAGGGGCCCACCTACGAGCAGTACTTC. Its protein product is CASSAAQGPTYEQYF.

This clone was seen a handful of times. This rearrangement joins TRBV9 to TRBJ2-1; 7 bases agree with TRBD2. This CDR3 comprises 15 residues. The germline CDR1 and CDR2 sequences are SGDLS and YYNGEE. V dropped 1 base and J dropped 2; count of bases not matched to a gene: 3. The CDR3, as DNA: TGTGCCAGCAGCGTAAGGGACTACCCCTACAATGAGCAGTTCTTC. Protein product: CASSVRDYPYNEQFF.

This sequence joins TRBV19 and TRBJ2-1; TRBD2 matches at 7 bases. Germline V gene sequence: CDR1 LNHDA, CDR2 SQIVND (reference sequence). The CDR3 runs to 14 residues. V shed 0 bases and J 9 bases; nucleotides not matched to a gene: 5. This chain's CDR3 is CASSIEGGIGEQFF. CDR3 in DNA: TGTGCCAGTAGTATAGAGGGAGGGATCGGTGAGCAGTTCTTC.

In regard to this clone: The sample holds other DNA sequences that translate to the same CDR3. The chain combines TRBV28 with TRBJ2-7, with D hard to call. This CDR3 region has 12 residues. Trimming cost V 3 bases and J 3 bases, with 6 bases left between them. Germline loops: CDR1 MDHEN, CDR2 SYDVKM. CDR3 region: CASSFLSYEQYF. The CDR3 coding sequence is TGTGCCAGCAGTTTTCTCAGCTACGAGCAGTACTTC.

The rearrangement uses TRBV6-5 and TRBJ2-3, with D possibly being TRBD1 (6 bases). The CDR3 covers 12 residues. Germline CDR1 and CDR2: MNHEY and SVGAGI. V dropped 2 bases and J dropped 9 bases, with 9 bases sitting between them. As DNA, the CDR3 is TGTGCCAGCAGTTACACAAGGGGGACGCAGTATTTT. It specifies CASSYTRGTQYF.

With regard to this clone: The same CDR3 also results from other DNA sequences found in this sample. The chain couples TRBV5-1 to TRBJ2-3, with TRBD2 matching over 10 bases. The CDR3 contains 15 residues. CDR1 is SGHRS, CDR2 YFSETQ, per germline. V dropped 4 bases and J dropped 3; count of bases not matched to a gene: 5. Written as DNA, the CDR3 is TGCGCCAGCAGCCTGCTAGCGGGGGCTACAGATACGCAGTATTTT. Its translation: CASSLLAGATDTQYF.

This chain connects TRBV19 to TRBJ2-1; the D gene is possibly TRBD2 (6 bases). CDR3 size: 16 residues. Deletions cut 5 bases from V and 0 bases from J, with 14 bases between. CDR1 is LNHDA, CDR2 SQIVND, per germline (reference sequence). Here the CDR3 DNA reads TGTGCCAGTAGTGTCGGGGGTGCTGGCTCCTACAATGAGCAGTTCTTC. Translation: CASSVGGAGSYNEQFF.

DNA of the CDR3: TGTGCCAGCAGCGGAGGAATGGGGGGATACAATTCACCCCTCCACTTT. Residues: CASSGGMGGYNSPLHF. The chain recombines TRBV5-6 with TRBJ1-6, with D possibly matching TRBD1 (5 bases). The CDR3 extends over 16 amino acids. CDR1 is SGHDT and CDR2 is YYEEEE in the germline V gene. V shed 4 bases and J shed 7 bases, with 18 bases lying between them. Together with reference TRBV5-6 and TRBJ1-6, the CDR3 gives the full variable domain: DAGVTQSPTHLIKTRGQQVTLRCSPKSGHDTVSWYQQALGQGPQFIFQYYEEEERQRGNFPDRFSGHQFPNYSSELNVNALLLGDSALYLCASSGGMGGYNSPLHFGNGTRLTVT.

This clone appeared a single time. CDR3 region: CASGRTTSTDTQYF. As DNA, the CDR3 is TGTGCCAGCGGGCGGACTACTAGCACAGATACGCAGTATTTT. V is TRBV27 and J is TRBJ2-3, with a possible D match to TRBD2 (6 bases). Trimming shortened V by 8 bases and J by 0 bases, and 12 bases separated the two germline ends. This CDR3 has 14 residues. Germline lookup yields CDR1 MNHEY and CDR2 SMNVEV (reference sequence).

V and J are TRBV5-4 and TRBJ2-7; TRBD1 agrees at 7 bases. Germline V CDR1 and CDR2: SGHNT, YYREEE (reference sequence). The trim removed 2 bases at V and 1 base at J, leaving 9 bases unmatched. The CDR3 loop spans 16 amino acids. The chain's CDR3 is CASSFGGQPTSYEQYF. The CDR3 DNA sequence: TGTGCCAGCAGCTTTGGGGGACAGCCGACTTCCTACGAGCAGTACTTC.

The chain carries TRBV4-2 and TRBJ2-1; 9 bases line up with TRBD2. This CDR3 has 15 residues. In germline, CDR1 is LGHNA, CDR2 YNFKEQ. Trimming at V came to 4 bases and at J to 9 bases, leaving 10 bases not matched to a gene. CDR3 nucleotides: TGTGCCAGCAGCCTTTCGCAGCGGGGGGCAGGTGAGCAGTTCTTC. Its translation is CASSLSQRGAGEQFF.

DNA of the CDR3: TGCAGTGCTGGGAGATATGGCTACACCTTC. Its translation: CSAGRYGYTF. V usage is TRBV20-1 and J usage is TRBJ1-2; D not certain. CDR1 is DFQATT, CDR2 SNEGSKA, per germline (reference sequence). The ends were cut back, 5 bases at V and 5 bases at J, with 6 bases in the middle. This CDR3 has 10 amino acids.

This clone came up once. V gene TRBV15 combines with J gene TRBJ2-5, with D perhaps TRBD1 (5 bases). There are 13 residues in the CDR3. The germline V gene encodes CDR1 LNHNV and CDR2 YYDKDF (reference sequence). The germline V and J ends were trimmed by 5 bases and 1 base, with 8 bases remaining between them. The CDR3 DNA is TGTGCCACCAGCCGTCAGGGCCAAGAGACCCAGTACTTC. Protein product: CATSRQGQETQYF.

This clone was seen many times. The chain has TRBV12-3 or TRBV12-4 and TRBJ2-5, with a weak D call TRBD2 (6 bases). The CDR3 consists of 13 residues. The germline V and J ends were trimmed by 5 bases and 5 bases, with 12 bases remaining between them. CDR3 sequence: CASSGRPSETQYF. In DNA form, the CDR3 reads TGTGCCAGCAGTGGGAGGCCATCGGAGACCCAGTACTTC.

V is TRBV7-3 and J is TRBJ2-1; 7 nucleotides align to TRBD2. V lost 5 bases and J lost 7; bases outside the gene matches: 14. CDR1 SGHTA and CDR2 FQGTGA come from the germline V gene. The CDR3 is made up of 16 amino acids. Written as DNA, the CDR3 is TGTGCCAGCAGCCCATCGGGGAGGGGTGAGTGGAATGAGCAGTTCTTC. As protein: CASSPSGRGEWNEQFF.

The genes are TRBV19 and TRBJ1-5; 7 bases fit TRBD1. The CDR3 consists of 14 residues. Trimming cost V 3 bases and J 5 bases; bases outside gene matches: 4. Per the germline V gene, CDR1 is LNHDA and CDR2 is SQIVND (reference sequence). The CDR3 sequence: CASSMGDSYQPQHF. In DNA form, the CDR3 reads TGTGCCAGTAGTATGGGGGACAGCTATCAGCCCCAGCATTTT. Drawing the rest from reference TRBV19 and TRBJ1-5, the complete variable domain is DGGITQSPKYLFRKEGQNVTLSCEQNLNHDAMYWYRQDPGQGLRLIYYSQIVNDFQKGDIAEGYSVSREKKESFPLTVTSAQKNPTAFYLCASSMGDSYQPQHFGDGTRLSIL.

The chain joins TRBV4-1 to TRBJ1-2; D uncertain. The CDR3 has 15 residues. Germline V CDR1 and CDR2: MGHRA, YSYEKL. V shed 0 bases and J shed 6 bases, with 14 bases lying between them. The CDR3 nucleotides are TGCGCCAGCAGCCAAGAGGCCGGAGCCTGGGATGGCTACACCTTC. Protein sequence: CASSQEAGAWDGYTF.

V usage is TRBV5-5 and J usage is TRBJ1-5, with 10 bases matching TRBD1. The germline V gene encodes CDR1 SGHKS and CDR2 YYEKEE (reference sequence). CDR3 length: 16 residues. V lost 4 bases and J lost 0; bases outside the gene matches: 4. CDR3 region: CASSRGTGDSNQPQHF. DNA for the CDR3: TGTGCCAGCAGCCGCGGGACAGGGGATAGCAATCAGCCCCAGCATTTT. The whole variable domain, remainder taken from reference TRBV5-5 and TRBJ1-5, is DAGVTQSPTHLIKTRGQQVTLRCSPISGHKSVSWYQQVLGQGPQFIFQYYEKEERGRGNFPDRFSARQFPNYSSELNVNALLLGDSALYLCASSRGTGDSNQPQHFGDGTRLSIL.

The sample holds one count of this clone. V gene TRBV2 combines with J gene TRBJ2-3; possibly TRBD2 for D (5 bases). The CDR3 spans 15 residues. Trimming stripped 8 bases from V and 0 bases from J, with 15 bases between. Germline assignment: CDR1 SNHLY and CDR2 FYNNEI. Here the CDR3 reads CASSGSPPSTDTQYF. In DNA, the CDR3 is TGTGCCAGCTCGGGAAGTCCCCCTAGCACAGATACGCAGTATTTT.

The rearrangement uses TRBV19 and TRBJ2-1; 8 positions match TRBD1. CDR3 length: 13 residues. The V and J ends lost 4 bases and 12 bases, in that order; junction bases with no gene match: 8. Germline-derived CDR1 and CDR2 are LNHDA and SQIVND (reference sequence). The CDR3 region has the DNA TGTGCCAGTAGTACCGAGGACAGGGTGAGGCAGTTCTTC. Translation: CASSTEDRVRQFF.

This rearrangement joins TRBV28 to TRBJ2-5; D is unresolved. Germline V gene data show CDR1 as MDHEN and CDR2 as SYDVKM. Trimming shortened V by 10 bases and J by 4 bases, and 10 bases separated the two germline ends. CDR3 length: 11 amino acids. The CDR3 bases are TGTGCCAACAAATCGGGAGAGACCCAGTACTTC. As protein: CANKSGETQYF.

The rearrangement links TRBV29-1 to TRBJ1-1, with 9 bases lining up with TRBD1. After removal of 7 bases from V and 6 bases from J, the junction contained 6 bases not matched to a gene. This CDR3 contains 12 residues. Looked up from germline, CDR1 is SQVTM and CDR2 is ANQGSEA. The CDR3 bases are TGCAGCGCCAGGGACAGGGTTTCTGAAGCTTTCTTT. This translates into CSARDRVSEAFF.

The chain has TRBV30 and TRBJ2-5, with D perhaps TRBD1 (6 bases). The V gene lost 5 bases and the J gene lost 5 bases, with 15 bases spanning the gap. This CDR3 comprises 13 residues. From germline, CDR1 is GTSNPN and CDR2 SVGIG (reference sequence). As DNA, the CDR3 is TGTGCCTGGCAAGAACAGGGATGGGAGACCCAGTACTTC. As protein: CAWQEQGWETQYF.

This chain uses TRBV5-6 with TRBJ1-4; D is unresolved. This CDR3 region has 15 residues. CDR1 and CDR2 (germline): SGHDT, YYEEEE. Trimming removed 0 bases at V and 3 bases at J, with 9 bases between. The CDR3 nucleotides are TGTGCCAGCAGCTTGGCAAGGAGGGCTAATGAAAAACTGTTTTTT. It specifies CASSLARRANEKLFF. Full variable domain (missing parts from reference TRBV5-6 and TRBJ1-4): DAGVTQSPTHLIKTRGQQVTLRCSPKSGHDTVSWYQQALGQGPQFIFQYYEEEERQRGNFPDRFSGHQFPNYSSELNVNALLLGDSALYLCASSLARRANEKLFFGSGTQLSVL.